These T cell receptor beta chains were read from a single sample in a study of OX40 agonist ivuxolimab in advanced cancers. Generated by immunoSEQ multiplex PCR, the TCRdb table keeps only in-frame clones and is missing some. The table lists about 67,000 clones, approximately 81% of them singletons. The sample consisted of CD4+ or CD8+ T cells sorted from blood, taken in a trial of the OX40 agonist ivuxolimab. These receptors were obtained from an adult with an advanced solid tumor such as melanoma, head and neck, liver or kidney cancer. CDR3s include the opening cysteine and the closing phenylalanine or tryptophan. A D gene is named only where the DNA matches it firmly.

d_gene	v_gene	j_gene	CDR3aa
TRBD1	TRBV6-1	TRBJ1-1	CASSRWTGQNTEAFF
-	TRBV10-3	TRBJ1-1	CAISEPGRTNTEAFF
-	TRBV2	TRBJ2-1	CASSVRVSIDEQFF
-	TRBV9	TRBJ1-4	CASSAAGEKLFF
TRBD2	TRBV10-1	TRBJ2-3	CASSESVREGLVGTQYF
TRBD2	TRBV19	TRBJ2-3	CASSNSGGDTQYF
-	TRBV19	TRBJ1-4	CASSIGWAHNEKLFF
-	TRBV5-1	TRBJ2-5	CASSLGAGTQYF
-	TRBV20-1	TRBJ2-1	CGGTLYNEQFF
TRBD1	TRBV29-1	TRBJ1-1	CSVATGGTEAFF
-	TRBV19	TRBJ1-2	CASSMVYSLYYGYTF
-	TRBV5-5	TRBJ2-5	CASSPRPGGTQYF
TRBD1	TRBV19	TRBJ2-7	CASSIDGTGAITYEQYF
-	TRBV10-3	TRBJ2-1	CASRSGTQGHNEQFF
-	TRBV27	TRBJ2-3	CASSLLPTQGTQYF
-	TRBV27	TRBJ1-6	CASSLFGRSYNSPLHF
TRBD1	TRBV7-2	TRBJ1-1	CASPTGTGSVNTEAFF
-	TRBV7-2	TRBJ2-3	CASSPRLITDTQYF
-	TRBV5-1	TRBJ2-7	CASSLRQTYEQYF
-	TRBV30	TRBJ1-6	CAWSDHIGTSGNSPLHF
-	TRBV18	TRBJ1-3	CASSPPLGALPAVFGNTIYF
TRBD1	TRBV27	TRBJ1-2	CASSFQGANYGYTF
-	TRBV30	TRBJ2-2	CAWTSGYLAGELFF
-	TRBV28	TRBJ1-4	CASSRGEKLFF
-	TRBV28	TRBJ2-7	CASSILVYEQYF
-	TRBV5-1	TRBJ2-7	CASSPGLTSGFDF
-	TRBV2	TRBJ2-7	CASSGRAGPLGQYF
-	TRBV9	TRBJ2-1	CASSAHPNSGPEQFF
TRBD2	TRBV7-3	TRBJ2-2	CASSWSGGPTGELFF
-	TRBV29-1	TRBJ2-1	CSVEGTVDVEQFF
TRBD2	TRBV6-9	TRBJ2-4	CASSYTGLAGLLKNIQYF
-	TRBV19	TRBJ2-5	CASSPLTGRQETQYF
-	TRBV28	TRBJ1-1	CASRAAGVGEAFF
TRBD1	TRBV29-1	TRBJ1-2	CSVDPQGGNGYTF
TRBD2	TRBV5-6	TRBJ2-7	CASSLYGTSGRSVLGEQYF
-	TRBV19	TRBJ2-7	CASSPLGATRSEQYF
-	TRBV7-2	TRBJ2-5	CASSQDRYQETQYF
-	TRBV19	TRBJ1-2	CASSLGGRYGYTF
-	TRBV7-9	TRBJ2-6	CASLFVGANVLTF
TRBD1	TRBV7-3	TRBJ1-1	CASSSQGENTEAFF
TRBD2	TRBV5-4	TRBJ2-3	CASSRGGASSTDTQYF
-	TRBV5-4	TRBJ2-7	CASSDLTAALRGEQYF
TRBD1	TRBV18	TRBJ2-3	CASSPPRGGPDTQYF
-	TRBV30	TRBJ1-6	CAWSVGGRNSPLHF
-	TRBV6-5	TRBJ1-2	CASSIRGGYGYTF